The rows below give T cell receptor beta chains drawn from one sample of a study of T-cell reconstitution after alpha-beta-depleted transplantation in children. TCRdb re-called the PCR reads through MiXCR, storing one row per CDR3 protein. This table holds almost 500,000 distinct CDR3 sequences, about 10% found once. The sample here was PBMCs, taken before TCRalphabeta/CD19-depleted stem cell transplant. The receptors come from a child aged 2-15 years with inherited bone marrow failure, due to receive a stem cell transplant. The CDR3 runs from the conserved cysteine through the conserved F or W. A D gene is named only where the DNA matches it firmly. Only some rows state a clone size, as once, few, many or a class for expanded clones.

clone size	D gene	V gene	J gene	CDR3 protein	CDR3 DNA
.	TRBD2	TRBV4-1	TRBJ2-2	CASSRRVGLAGNTGELFF	TGCGCCAGCAGCCGGAGGGTGGGGCTAGCGGGGAACACCGGGGAGCTGTTTTTT
few	TRBD2	TRBV5-1	TRBJ2-2	CASSLGLANGELFF	TGCGCCAGCAGCCTGGGACTAGCGAACGGGGAGCTGTTTTTT
many	.	TRBV7-2	TRBJ2-7	CASSLGFLATYEQYF	TGTGCCAGCAGCTTAGGGTTCCTAGCTACCTACGAGCAGTACTTC
many	TRBD2	TRBV4-3	TRBJ2-5	CASSQDIRAGGPQKETQYF	TGCGCCAGCAGCCAAGATATTAGGGCGGGAGGGCCTCAGAAAGAGACCCAGTACTTC
many	.	TRBV5-5	TRBJ2-3	CASSAGDRSTDTQYF	TGTGCCAGCAGCGCAGGCGACAGAAGCACAGATACGCAGTATTTT
many	TRBD1	TRBV27	TRBJ2-7	CASSHRGRSYEQYF	TGTGCCAGCAGTCACAGGGGGAGGTCCTACGAGCAGTACTTC
many	.	TRBV18	TRBJ2-7	CASSPRRTADEQYF	TGTGCCAGCTCACCAAGGAGGACAGCCGACGAGCAGTACTTC
many	TRBD2	TRBV7-8	TRBJ2-7	CASSSTSGNQIYEQYF	TGTGCCAGCAGCTCCACTAGCGGAAACCAGATTTACGAGCAGTACTTC
many	.	TRBV5-1	TRBJ1-1	CASSWEGGANTEAFF	TGCGCCAGCAGCTGGGAGGGGGGCGCGAACACTGAAGCTTTCTTT
many	TRBD2	TRBV28	TRBJ2-5	CASSPWTSGRVPQETQYF	TGTGCCAGCAGTCCCTGGACTAGCGGGAGGGTCCCACAAGAGACCCAGTACTTC